Shown below are 15 T cell receptor beta chains from a single sample sequenced in a study of T cell repertoires in cytomegalovirus infection. MiXCR was run by TCRdb on the reads, yielding one entry per CDR3 protein. This table has about 830,000 distinct CDR3 sequences, around a third appearing once. Their antigen targets remain unknown. Sequences were derived from cultured CD8+ T cells from PBMCs, sampled from culture after CMV antigen stimulation. The receptors were gathered from a human donor in good health (CMV status not recorded). Some clones in this sample may be carry-over from other donors' samples.

In this sample, this clonotype turned up a few times. The chain joins TRBV6-2 or TRBV6-3 to TRBJ2-3; a weak D match, TRBD2 (6 bases). V was trimmed by 2 bases and J by 5 bases, leaving 17 bases between them. Germline-derived CDR1 and CDR2 are MNHEY and SVGEGT. CDR3 size: 16 residues. The CDR3 protein is CASSYELGGRKDTQYF. CDR3 nucleotides: TGTGCCAGCAGTTACGAGCTGGGGGGACGGAAAGATACGCAGTATTTT.

The rearrangement uses TRBV5-6 and TRBJ2-3; D is perhaps TRBD2 (5 bases). Germline V gene lookup returns CDR1 SGHDT and CDR2 YYEEEE. CDR3 length: 13 residues. V was cut by 4 bases and J by 9 bases, with 15 bases left in between. The CDR3 is CASSPGSFATQYF. CDR3 nucleotide sequence: TGTGCCAGCAGCCCGGGATCGTTTGCGACGCAGTATTTT. The whole variable domain, remainder taken from reference TRBV5-6 and TRBJ2-3, is DAGVTQSPTHLIKTRGQQVTLRCSPKSGHDTVSWYQQALGQGPQFIFQYYEEEERQRGNFPDRFSGHQFPNYSSELNVNALLLGDSALYLCASSPGSFATQYFGPGTRLTVL.

The chain joins TRBV11-2 to TRBJ2-1; D is undetermined. Deletions cut 0 bases from V and 6 bases from J, with 9 bases between. Germline V CDR1 and CDR2: SGHAT, FQNNGV. The CDR3 length is 14 residues. The CDR3 region is CASSLEGRPNEQFF. The CDR3 DNA is TGTGCCAGCAGCTTAGAGGGCAGGCCCAATGAGCAGTTCTTC.

This clonotype was recorded only once. The chain employs TRBV2 and TRBJ1-1, with a tentative D call TRBD1 (5 bases). From germline, CDR1 is SNHLY and CDR2 FYNNEI. This CDR3 spans 13 amino acids. Trimming stripped 7 bases from V and 4 bases from J, with 13 bases between. CDR3 nucleotide sequence: TGTGCCAGCAACTACGCTGGGGGCACTGAAGCTTTCTTT. Its protein is CASNYAGGTEAFF.

The CDR3 is CASRHKSPKGQGLGELFF. The CDR3 bases are TGTGCCAGCAGACATAAGTCCCCTAAGGGACAGGGTTTGGGCGAACTGTTTTTT. This chain links TRBV28 with TRBJ1-4; 9 nucleotides line up with TRBD1. The CDR3 consists of 18 residues. The J segment lost 12 bases and the V segment lost 6 bases, leaving 23 bases of the junction unmatched. Germline CDR1 is MDHEN and CDR2 is SYDVKM. Complete variable domain (other parts from reference TRBV28 and TRBJ1-4): DVKVTQSSRYLVKRTGEKVFLECVQDMDHENMFWYRQDPGLGLRLIYFSYDVKMKEKGDIPEGYSVSREKKERFSLILESASTNQTSMYLCASRHKSPKGQGLGELFFGSGTQLSVL.

The chain combines TRBV18 with TRBJ1-2; 8 nucleotides agree with TRBD1. V shed 3 bases and J 7 bases; nucleotides not matched to a gene: 7. The CDR3 sequence is 14 residues long. Germline CDR1 is KGHSH and CDR2 is LQKENI. The CDR3 loop is CASSPLDRDSGYTF. The DNA of the CDR3 is TGTGCCAGCTCACCTTTGGACAGGGACTCTGGCTACACCTTC.

For this clonotype: A read error may be the cause here, since a much bigger clone is one base away. V gene TRBV7-8 combines with J gene TRBJ1-4; D remains ambiguous. CDR3 size: 17 residues. Germline V gives CDR1 SGHVS, CDR2 FQNEAQ. CDR3 protein: CASSLGRGLATNEKLIF. The DNA of the CDR3 is TGTGCCAGCAGCTTAGGAAGAGGTCTTGCAACTAATGAAAAACTGATTTTT.

A few counts support this clonotype. The gene calls are TRBV27 and TRBJ2-2, with D possibly being TRBD1 (5 bases). The CDR3 has 14 residues. Germline V gives CDR1 MNHEY, CDR2 SMNVEV (reference sequence). Trimming pared 5 bases from V and 3 bases from J, leaving 10 bases between. This CDR3 is CASSMWGYTGELFF. The CDR3 DNA reads as TGTGCCAGCAGTATGTGGGGCTACACCGGGGAGCTGTTTTTT.

This sequence joins TRBV27 and TRBJ2-3; D is perhaps TRBD1 (6 bases). Trimming stripped 7 bases from V and 0 bases from J, with 11 bases between. The CDR3 consists of 14 residues. Germline loops: CDR1 MNHEY, CDR2 SMNVEV (reference sequence). The CDR3 protein is CASMGQPSTDTQYF. DNA for the CDR3: TGTGCCAGCATGGGACAACCGAGCACAGATACGCAGTATTTT.

The chain uses TRBV27 and TRBJ1-4, with D uncertain. CDR1 and CDR2 from the germline V gene are MNHEY and SMNVEV (reference sequence). V was trimmed by 3 bases and J by 8 bases, leaving 10 bases between them. The CDR3 is made up of 13 amino acids. In DNA form, the CDR3 reads TGTGCCAGCAGTTTGACACAGCGCGAAAAACTGTTTTTT. Its protein product is CASSLTQREKLFF.

The chain employs TRBV6-2 or TRBV6-3 and TRBJ2-1; 10 bases are a match to TRBD1. Germline-derived CDR1 and CDR2 are MNHEY and SVGEGT. J gave up 4 bases and V 7 bases, and 4 bases lay outside the gene matches. This CDR3 contains 14 residues. For the CDR3, the DNA is TGTGCCAGCAAACCGGGACAGGGGTACAATGAGCAGTTCTTC. It translates to CASKPGQGYNEQFF.

The rearrangement uses TRBV7-2 and TRBJ2-5; 12 bases line up with TRBD2. This CDR3 contains 15 residues. V lost 9 bases and J lost 4; bases outside the gene matches: 9. Germline loops: CDR1 SGHTA, CDR2 FQGNSA. CDR3 nucleotides: TGTACCAGTAGAGGACTAGCGGGGAAGGGAGAGACCCAGTACTTC. It encodes CTSRGLAGKGETQYF.

This clonotype was observed many times. The CDR3 DNA follows: TGTGCCAGCAGCTCTTTAGCGGGAGGACGGGCGCAGTACGTC. Translated: CASSSLAGGRAQYV. The chain uses TRBV7-2 and TRBJ2-7, with 10 bases aligning to TRBD2. The trim removed 4 bases at V and 9 bases at J, leaving 9 bases unmatched. Germline V lookup: CDR1 SGHTA, CDR2 FQGNSA. This CDR3 contains 14 residues.

The chain carries TRBV27 and TRBJ1-1; 9 bases are a match to TRBD1. The V gene end was trimmed by 4 bases and the J gene end by 4 bases; junction bases not matched to a gene: 4. CDR3 length equals 14 residues. CDR1 is MNHEY and CDR2 is SMNVEV in the germline V gene (reference sequence). The CDR3 sequence: CASSWTGVLTEAFF. Here the CDR3 DNA reads TGTGCCAGCAGTTGGACAGGGGTCCTCACTGAAGCTTTCTTT.

This clonotype came up many times. This chain links TRBV7-8 with TRBJ2-1; no clear D gene. The CDR3 spans 15 residues. V was clipped by 1 base and J by 4 bases, with 11 bases between them. CDR1 and CDR2 (germline): SGHVS, FQNEAQ. CDR3 sequence reads: CASSLGSGSYNEQFF. The CDR3 nucleotides read TGTGCCAGCAGCTTAGGCTCTGGTTCGTACAATGAGCAGTTCTTC.